These T cell receptor beta chains were read from a single sample in a study of blood T cell repertoires in COVID-19. Generated by immunoSEQ multiplex PCR, the TCRdb table keeps only in-frame clones and is missing some. The profile shows hundreds of thousands of clones, 80% to 90% of them singletons. The sequenced sample was peripheral blood. The receptors shown here come from an elderly man with acute or convalescent COVID-19. Each CDR3 is given with its conserved first and last residue. D genes are given only for firm matches. Part of the rows lack a size; the others show once, few, many or a class for expanded clones.

clone_size,j_call,v_call,d_call,cdr3_aa,cdr3_nt
-,TRBJ2-2,TRBV19,TRBD2,CASSTRSGELTGELFF,TGTGCCAGTAGTACCCGTAGCGGGGAGTTAACCGGGGAGCTGTTTTTT
-,TRBJ1-2,TRBV4-3,-,CASSQWRQAANYGYTF,TGCGCCAGCAGCCAATGGAGACAGGCAGCTAACTATGGCTACACCTTC
-,TRBJ2-2,TRBV9,-,CASSWGEGQLFF,TGTGCCAGCAGCTGGGGGGAAGGGCAGCTGTTTTTT
-,TRBJ1-1,TRBV5-1,-,CASSLSGSGGRTEAFF,TGCGCCAGCAGCTTGTCTGGGTCGGGGGGAAGGACTGAAGCTTTCTTT
-,TRBJ1-2,TRBV19,-,CASQDRDTGALGYTF,TGTGCCAGCCAAGACCGGGACACCGGGGCGCTTGGCTACACCTTC
-,TRBJ2-6,TRBV19,-,CASSIGGVAGANVLTF,TGTGCCAGTAGTATAGGGGGGGTTGCTGGGGCCAACGTCCTGACTTTC
-,TRBJ2-1,TRBV9,-,CASSVGGSYNEQFF,TGTGCCAGCAGCGTAGGAGGGTCTTACAATGAGCAGTTCTTC
once,TRBJ1-4,TRBV2,TRBD1,CASSGQATNEKLFF,TGTGCCAGCAGCGGACAGGCAACTAATGAAAAACTGTTTTTT
-,TRBJ2-1,TRBV29-1,TRBD2,CSVVASGSYNEQFF,TGCAGCGTGGTGGCTAGCGGGAGCTACAATGAGCAGTTCTTC
-,TRBJ2-2,TRBV11-3,TRBD1,CASSPPGTVTGELFF,TGTGCCAGCAGCCCCCCCGGGACAGTCACCGGGGAGCTGTTTTTT
-,TRBJ1-5,TRBV7-9,TRBD1,CASSPGQSSLENQPQHF,TGTGCCAGCAGCCCGGGACAGTCCTCGCTGGAGAATCAGCCCCAGCATTTT
-,TRBJ2-7,TRBV28,TRBD2,CASSRGGSSYEQYF,TGTGCCAGCAGTCGGGGCGGGAGTTCCTACGAGCAGTACTTC
-,TRBJ2-7,TRBV2,-,CASQKQGSIYEQYF,TGTGCCAGTCAAAAACAGGGTTCTATCTACGAGCAGTACTTC
few,TRBJ2-7,TRBV10-3,TRBD1,CAISSGTGATYEQYF,TGTGCCATCAGCTCTGGGACAGGGGCGACCTACGAGCAGTACTTC
-,TRBJ2-7,TRBV19,TRBD2,CASSKRTSGNSYEQYF,TGTGCCAGTAGCAAACGTACTAGCGGTAACTCCTACGAGCAGTACTTC
-,TRBJ2-3,TRBV27,-,CASSLGTPSTDTQYF,TGTGCCAGCAGTCTAGGGACTCCCAGCACAGATACGCAGTATTTT
-,TRBJ2-5,TRBV9,-,CASSALGGGNQETQYF,TGTGCCAGCAGCGCCCTGGGTGGGGGGAACCAAGAGACCCAGTACTTC
-,TRBJ1-3,TRBV18,TRBD1,CASSGQVSSGNTIYF,TGTGCCAGCTCAGGACAGGTGTCCTCTGGAAACACCATATATTTT
once,TRBJ2-3,TRBV5-1,TRBD2,CASSVVLAGDADTQYF,TGCGCCAGCAGCGTCGTTCTAGCGGGAGATGCAGATACGCAGTATTTT
-,TRBJ1-3,TRBV9,TRBD1,CASSVDRGRGNTIYF,TGTGCCAGCAGCGTAGACAGGGGGCGAGGAAACACCATATATTTT
-,TRBJ2-1,TRBV5-6,-,CASSFGSGSSYNEQFF,TGTGCCAGCAGCTTTGGTAGCGGTAGCTCCTACAATGAGCAGTTCTTC
-,TRBJ2-4,TRBV2,TRBD2,CASSERGTSGGVPAKNIQYF,TGTGCCAGCAGTGAAAGGGGGACTAGCGGGGGTGTTCCTGCCAAAAACATTCAGTACTTC
-,TRBJ2-7,TRBV7-2,-,CASSLNGEQYF,TGTGCCAGCAGCTTAAACGGGGAGCAGTACTTC
-,TRBJ2-5,TRBV5-1,TRBD2,CASSLFSGVEETQYF,TGCGCCAGCAGCTTGTTTAGCGGGGTAGAAGAGACCCAGTACTTC
-,TRBJ1-1,TRBV5-1,TRBD1,CASRLTGVRGYTEAFF,TGCGCCAGCAGGCTTACAGGGGTCAGGGGCTACACTGAAGCTTTCTTT
-,TRBJ2-7,TRBV18,-,CASSPITDYEQYF,TGTGCCAGCTCACCCATCACAGACTACGAGCAGTACTTC
once,TRBJ2-7,TRBV27,-,CASGGSHYEQYF,TGTGCCAGCGGGGGCAGCCACTACGAGCAGTACTTC
few,TRBJ1-2,TRBV7-9,-,CASSFNRDYGYTF,TGTGCCAGCAGCTTTAACAGAGACTATGGCTACACCTTC
-,TRBJ2-1,TRBV14,TRBD2,CASSLGLAGGVHEQFF,TGTGCCAGCAGTCTCGGGCTAGCGGGAGGGGTGCATGAGCAGTTCTTC
once,TRBJ2-7,TRBV6-2/TRBV6-3,-,CASSRGTQPPYEQYF,TGTGCCAGCAGTCGGGGGACGCAACCCCCCTACGAGCAGTACTTC
-,TRBJ2-7,TRBV18,TRBD2,CASSPTSGGRTYEQYF,TGTGCCAGCTCCCCCACTAGCGGGGGGAGAACCTACGAGCAGTACTTC
-,TRBJ1-2,TRBV7-9,-,CASSLGQFYGYTF,TGTGCCAGCAGCTTAGGACAGTTCTATGGCTACACCTTC
-,TRBJ2-3,TRBV13,-,CASSLAAQSTDTQYF,TGTGCCAGCAGCTTAGCCGCGCAAAGCACAGATACGCAGTATTTT
-,TRBJ1-5,TRBV27,-,CASSPDSSNQPQHF,TGTGCCAGCAGTCCAGACAGTAGCAATCAGCCCCAGCATTTT
once,TRBJ1-2,TRBV18,-,CASSPIPSGAPNYGYTF,TGTGCCAGCTCACCAATACCCTCAGGGGCCCCTAACTATGGCTACACCTTC
-,TRBJ1-6,TRBV7-2,TRBD1,CASSSRQGDYNSPLHF,TGTGCCAGCAGCTCACGACAGGGGGATTATAATTCACCCCTCCACTTT
-,TRBJ1-1,TRBV19,-,CASSIRREAFF,TGTGCCAGTAGTATTAGGAGGGAAGCTTTCTTT
-,TRBJ1-1,TRBV7-7,TRBD1,CASSLVWAGGEGTEAFF,TGTGCCAGCAGCTTAGTGTGGGCAGGGGGCGAGGGCACTGAAGCTTTCTTT
-,TRBJ1-4,TRBV9,-,CASSLSGTNEKLFF,TGTGCCAGCAGCTTATCGGGGACTAATGAAAAACTGTTTTTT
-,TRBJ2-5,TRBV14,TRBD1,CASSRGTGAQETQYF,TGTGCCAGCAGCCGAGGGACAGGGGCTCAAGAGACCCAGTACTTC
-,TRBJ1-5,TRBV7-2,TRBD1,CASSYGQGQNQPQHF,TGTGCCAGCAGCTACGGACAGGGGCAAAATCAGCCCCAGCATTTT
-,TRBJ1-2,TRBV5-1,TRBD1,CASSLDGGGSSGYTF,TGCGCCAGCAGCTTGGACGGAGGGGGCTCCAGTGGCTACACCTTC
-,TRBJ2-3,TRBV9,-,CASSGTGRPTDTQYF,TGTGCCAGCAGCGGCACGGGGAGGCCCACAGATACGCAGTATTTT
-,TRBJ1-1,TRBV7-9,-,CASSSSEGLGTEAFF,TGTGCCAGCAGCTCCTCGGAGGGTTTGGGCACTGAAGCTTTCTTT
-,TRBJ1-6,TRBV3-1/TRBV3-2,TRBD1,CASSHLGWDSDSPLHF,TGTGCCAGCAGTCACTTGGGGTGGGACAGTGATTCACCCCTCCACTTT
-,TRBJ2-1,TRBV6-5,TRBD1,CASRRQGRNEQFF,TGTGCCAGCCGGCGACAGGGTAGAAATGAGCAGTTCTTC
-,TRBJ1-2,TRBV5-1,-,CASSLGGRRNDGYTF,TGCGCCAGCAGCTTGGGAGGGAGGCGGAATGATGGCTACACCTTC
once,TRBJ1-1,TRBV6-5,-,CASSYSRGLNTEAFF,TGTGCCAGCAGTTACTCTAGGGGCCTGAACACTGAAGCTTTCTTT
-,TRBJ2-2,TRBV9,TRBD2,CASSVGAGGPNTGELFF,TGTGCCAGCAGCGTAGGAGCGGGAGGGCCCAACACCGGGGAGCTGTTTTTT
-,TRBJ2-7,TRBV28,-,CASSLTGFFYEQYF,TGTGCCAGCAGTCTCACAGGGTTTTTCTACGAGCAGTACTTC
-,TRBJ2-7,TRBV19,TRBD1,CASSIGRGRGEQYF,TGTGCCAGTAGTATTGGCAGGGGGCGAGGAGAGCAGTACTTC
-,TRBJ2-5,TRBV18,TRBD1,CASSPLRTGTQETQYF,TGTGCCAGCTCACCTCTTAGGACAGGGACCCAAGAGACCCAGTACTTC
-,TRBJ1-1,TRBV20-1,-,CSARRTPQAFF,TGCAGTGCTAGACGGACACCCCAAGCTTTCTTT
-,TRBJ2-1,TRBV2,TRBD1,CASSERGGAGYNEQFF,TGTGCCAGCAGTGAAAGAGGGGGCGCTGGCTACAATGAGCAGTTCTTC
-,TRBJ1-1,TRBV5-6,TRBD1,CASSSDRGLSLNTEAFF,TGTGCCAGCAGCTCGGACAGGGGGCTCTCCTTGAACACTGAAGCTTTCTTT
once,TRBJ1-2,TRBV4-1,TRBD1,CASSQGQGAVTF,TGCGCCAGCAGCCAGGGACAGGGGGCAGTCACCTTC
-,TRBJ2-1,TRBV4-3,TRBD2,CASSLEAGIYNEQFF,TGCGCCAGCAGTTTAGAAGCGGGAATTTACAATGAGCAGTTCTTC
-,TRBJ2-7,TRBV3-1/TRBV3-2,TRBD2,CASSNPSGGSYEQYF,TGTGCCAGCAGCAACCCGAGCGGGGGATCCTACGAGCAGTACTTC
once,TRBJ1-6,TRBV7-6,TRBD1,CASSPGQQNSPLHF,TGTGCCAGCAGCCCGGGACAGCAAAATTCACCCCTCCACTTT
-,TRBJ2-3,TRBV6-4,TRBD2,CASSDSSRGGPYTQYF,TGTGCCAGCAGTGACTCGAGCCGGGGGGGGCCGTATACGCAGTATTTT